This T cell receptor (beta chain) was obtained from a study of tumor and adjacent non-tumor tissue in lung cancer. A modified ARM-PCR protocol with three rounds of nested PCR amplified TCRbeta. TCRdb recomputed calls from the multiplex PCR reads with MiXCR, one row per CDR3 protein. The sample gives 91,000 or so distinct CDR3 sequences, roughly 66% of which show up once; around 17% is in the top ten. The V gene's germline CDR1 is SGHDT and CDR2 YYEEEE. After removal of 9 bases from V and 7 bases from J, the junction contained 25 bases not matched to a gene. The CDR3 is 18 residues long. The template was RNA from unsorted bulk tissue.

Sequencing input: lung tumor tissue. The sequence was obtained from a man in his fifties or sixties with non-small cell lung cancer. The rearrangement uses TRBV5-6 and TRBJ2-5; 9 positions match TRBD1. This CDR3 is CANCKYGGQGDPSGTQYF. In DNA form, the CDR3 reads TGTGCCAACTGCAAATACGGGGGACAGGGAGACCCTAGCGGGACCCAGTACTTC.